This T cell receptor (beta chain) comes out of a study of blood T cell repertoires in COVID-19. Study information: T cells, B-cell-depleted T cells, or PBMCs provided the cDNA or gDNA that served as material.

Per the original methods: Reference gene primer amplification yielded estimated nucleated cell counts. Assay used: immunoSEQ multiplex PCR; TCRdb lists only in-frame clones, some missing. V, J and clone size were drawn from that table, and D and trimming were deduced from the DNA. The sample holds about 300,000 clones, roughly 91% seen once. The length of the CDR3 is 16 residues. Germline lookup yields CDR1 SGHRS and CDR2 YFSETQ. The junction had 4 bases not matched to a gene; V was cut back by 0 bases and J by 6 bases. One Seattle source followed patients from active infection through their disease course.

Sequencing used peripheral blood. The V gene is TRBV5-1, the J gene TRBJ2-2; 11 bases map to TRBD2. This TCR was recovered from a woman aged 25 to 39 with COVID-19, enrolled during active disease. The CDR3 here is CASSLVSTSGAGELFF. The CDR3 nucleotides are TGCGCCAGCAGCTTGGTATCGACTAGCGGGGCCGGGGAGCTGTTTTTT.